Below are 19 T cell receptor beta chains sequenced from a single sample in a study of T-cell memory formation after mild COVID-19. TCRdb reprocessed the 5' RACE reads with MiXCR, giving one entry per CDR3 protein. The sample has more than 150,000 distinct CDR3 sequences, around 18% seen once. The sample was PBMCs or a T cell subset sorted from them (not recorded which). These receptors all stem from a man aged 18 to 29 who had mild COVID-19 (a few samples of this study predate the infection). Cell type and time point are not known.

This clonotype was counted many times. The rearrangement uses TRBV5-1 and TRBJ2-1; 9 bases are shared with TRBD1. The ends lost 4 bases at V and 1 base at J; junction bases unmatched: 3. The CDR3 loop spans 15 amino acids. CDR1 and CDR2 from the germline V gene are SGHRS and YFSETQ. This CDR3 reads CASSPDRGSYNEQFF. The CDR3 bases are TGCGCCAGCAGCCCAGACAGGGGGTCCTACAATGAGCAGTTCTTC. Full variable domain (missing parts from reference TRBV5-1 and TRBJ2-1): KAGVTQTPRYLIKTRGQQVTLSCSPISGHRSVSWYQQTPGQGLQFLFEYFSETQRNKGNFPGRFSGRQFSNSRSEMNVSTLELGDSALYLCASSPDRGSYNEQFFGPGTRLTVL.

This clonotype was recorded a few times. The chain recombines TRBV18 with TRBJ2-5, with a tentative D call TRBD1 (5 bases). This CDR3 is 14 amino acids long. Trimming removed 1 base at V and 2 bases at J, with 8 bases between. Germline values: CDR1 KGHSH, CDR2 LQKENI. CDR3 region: CASSPRPGQETQYF. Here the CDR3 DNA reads TGTGCCAGCTCACCACGGCCAGGGCAAGAGACCCAGTACTTC.

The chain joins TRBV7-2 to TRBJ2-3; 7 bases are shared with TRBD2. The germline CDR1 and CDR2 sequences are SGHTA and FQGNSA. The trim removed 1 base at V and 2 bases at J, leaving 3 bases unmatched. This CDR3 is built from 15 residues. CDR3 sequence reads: CASSLGLAYTDTQYF. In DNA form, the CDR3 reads TGTGCCAGCAGCTTAGGACTAGCCTACACAGATACGCAGTATTTT. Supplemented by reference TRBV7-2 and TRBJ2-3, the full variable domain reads GAGVSQSPSNKVTEKGKDVELRCDPISGHTALYWYRQSLGQGLEFLIYFQGNSAPDKSGLPSDRFSAERTGGSVSTLTIQRTQQEDSAVYLCASSLGLAYTDTQYFGPGTRLTVL.

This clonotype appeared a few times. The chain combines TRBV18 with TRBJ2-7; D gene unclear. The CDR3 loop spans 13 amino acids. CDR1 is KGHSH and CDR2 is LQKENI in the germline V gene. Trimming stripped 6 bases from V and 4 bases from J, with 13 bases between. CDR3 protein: CASSYSGTYEQYF. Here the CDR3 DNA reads TGTGCCAGCTCGTACTCAGGTACATACGAGCAGTACTTC.

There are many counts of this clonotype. DNA for the CDR3: TGTGCCAGCAGGACCGGGACAGGGTTTGGCTACACCTTC. It yields the protein CASRTGTGFGYTF. The gene calls are TRBV27 and TRBJ1-2; 9 bases are shared with TRBD1. Germline V lookup: CDR1 MNHEY, CDR2 SMNVEV (reference sequence). Unmatched junction bases numbered 6, after V lost 6 bases and J lost 7 bases. The CDR3 loop spans 13 amino acids.

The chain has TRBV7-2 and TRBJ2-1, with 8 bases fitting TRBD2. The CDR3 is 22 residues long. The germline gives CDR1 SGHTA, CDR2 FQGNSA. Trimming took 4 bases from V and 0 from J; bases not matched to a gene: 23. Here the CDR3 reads CASSSRQASLAGSRASYNEQFF. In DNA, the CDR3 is TGTGCCAGCAGCTCCAGACAGGCAAGTCTAGCGGGTTCACGGGCCTCCTACAATGAGCAGTTCTTC.

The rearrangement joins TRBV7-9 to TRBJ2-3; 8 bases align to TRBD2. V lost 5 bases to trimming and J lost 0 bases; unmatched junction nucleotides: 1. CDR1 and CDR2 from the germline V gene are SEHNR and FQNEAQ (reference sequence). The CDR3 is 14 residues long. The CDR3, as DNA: TGTGCCAGCAGCGGACTAGCAAGCACAGATACGCAGTATTTT. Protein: CASSGLASTDTQYF.

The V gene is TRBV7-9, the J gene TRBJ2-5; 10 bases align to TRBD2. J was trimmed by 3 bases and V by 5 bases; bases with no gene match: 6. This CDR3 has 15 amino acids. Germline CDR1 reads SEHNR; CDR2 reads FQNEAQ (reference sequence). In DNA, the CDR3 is TGTGCCAGCAGCACCGGGACTAGCGAGGAAGAGACCCAGTACTTC. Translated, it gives CASSTGTSEEETQYF.

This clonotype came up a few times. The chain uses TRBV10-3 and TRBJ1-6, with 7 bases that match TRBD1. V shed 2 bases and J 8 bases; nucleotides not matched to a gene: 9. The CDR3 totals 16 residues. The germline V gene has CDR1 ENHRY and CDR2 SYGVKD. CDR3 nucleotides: TGTGCCATCAGTGAGCCAACCACAGGGGTAGATTCACCCCTCCACTTT. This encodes CAISEPTTGVDSPLHF.

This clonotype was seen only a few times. This CDR3 reads CSARKGSSTDTQYF. In DNA form, the CDR3 reads TGCAGTGCTAGAAAGGGGTCCAGCACAGATACGCAGTATTTT. This chain connects TRBV20-1 to TRBJ2-3, with a weak D call TRBD1 (5 bases). The CDR3 totals 14 residues. Trimming shortened V by 2 bases and J by 0 bases, and 9 bases separated the two germline ends. The germline V gene encodes CDR1 DFQATT and CDR2 SNEGSKA (reference sequence).

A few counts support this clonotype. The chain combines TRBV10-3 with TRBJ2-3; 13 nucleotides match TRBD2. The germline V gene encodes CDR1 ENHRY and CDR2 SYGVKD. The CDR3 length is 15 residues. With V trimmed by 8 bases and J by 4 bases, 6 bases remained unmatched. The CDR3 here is CAIAGTSGTPDTQYF. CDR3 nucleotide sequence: TGTGCCATCGCGGGGACTAGCGGGACCCCAGATACGCAGTATTTT.

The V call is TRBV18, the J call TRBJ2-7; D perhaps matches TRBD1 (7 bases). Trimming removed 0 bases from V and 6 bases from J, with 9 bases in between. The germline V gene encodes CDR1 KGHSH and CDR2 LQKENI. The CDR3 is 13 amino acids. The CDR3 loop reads CASSPPQGGEQYV. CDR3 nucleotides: TGTGCCAGCTCACCACCGCAGGGGGGCGAGCAGTACGTC.

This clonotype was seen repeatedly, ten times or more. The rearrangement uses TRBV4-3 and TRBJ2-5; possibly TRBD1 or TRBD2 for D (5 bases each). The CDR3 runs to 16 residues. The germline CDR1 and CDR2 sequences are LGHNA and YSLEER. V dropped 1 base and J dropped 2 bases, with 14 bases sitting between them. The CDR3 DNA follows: TGCGCCAGCAGCCAAGGGGTAGGCAGGGAGCAAGAGACCCAGTACTTC. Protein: CASSQGVGREQETQYF.

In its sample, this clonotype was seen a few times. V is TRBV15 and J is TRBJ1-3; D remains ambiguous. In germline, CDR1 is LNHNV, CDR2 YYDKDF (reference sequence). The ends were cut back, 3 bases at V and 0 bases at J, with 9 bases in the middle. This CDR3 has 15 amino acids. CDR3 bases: TGTGCCACCAGCAGCGGATCCAGCTCTGGAAACACCATATATTTT. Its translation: CATSSGSSSGNTIYF.

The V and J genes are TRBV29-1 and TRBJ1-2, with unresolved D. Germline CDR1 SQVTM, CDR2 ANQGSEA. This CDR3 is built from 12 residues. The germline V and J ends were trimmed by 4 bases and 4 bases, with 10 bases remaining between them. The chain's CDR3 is CSVVQPGYGYTF. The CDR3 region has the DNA TGCAGCGTTGTTCAGCCGGGCTATGGCTACACCTTC.

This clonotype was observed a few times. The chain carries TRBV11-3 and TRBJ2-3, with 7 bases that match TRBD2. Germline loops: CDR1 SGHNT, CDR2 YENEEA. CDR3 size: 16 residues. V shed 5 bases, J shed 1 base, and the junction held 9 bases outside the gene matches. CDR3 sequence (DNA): TGTGCCAGCAGCCCCCATAGTGGGGGGGGCACAGATACGCAGTATTTT. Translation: CASSPHSGGGTDTQYF.

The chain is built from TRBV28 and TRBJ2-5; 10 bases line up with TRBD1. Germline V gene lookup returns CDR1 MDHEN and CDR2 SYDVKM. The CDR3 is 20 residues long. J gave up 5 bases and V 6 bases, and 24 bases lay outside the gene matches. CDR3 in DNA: TGTGCCAGCAGGGGATACGGGCGTTTCCAGGACAGGGGGAATGGTGAGACCCAGTACTTC. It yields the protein CASRGYGRFQDRGNGETQYF.

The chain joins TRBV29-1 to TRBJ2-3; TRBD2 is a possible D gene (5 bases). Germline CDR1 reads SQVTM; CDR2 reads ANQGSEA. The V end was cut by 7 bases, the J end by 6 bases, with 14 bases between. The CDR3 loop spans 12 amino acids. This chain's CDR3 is CSAGVKWDTQYF. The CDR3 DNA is TGCAGCGCCGGGGTGAAATGGGATACGCAGTATTTT.

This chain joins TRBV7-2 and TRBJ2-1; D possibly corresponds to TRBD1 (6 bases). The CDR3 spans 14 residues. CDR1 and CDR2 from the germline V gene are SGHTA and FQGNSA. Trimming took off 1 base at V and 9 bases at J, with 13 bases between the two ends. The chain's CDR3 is CASSLVEGVSEQFF. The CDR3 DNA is TGTGCCAGCAGCTTAGTTGAGGGGGTTAGTGAGCAGTTCTTC.